This record covers a single T cell receptor beta chain. The data were taken from a study of radiotherapy plus CTLA-4 blockade in lung cancer. Generated by immunoSEQ multiplex PCR, the TCRdb table keeps only in-frame clones and is missing some. Among around 59,000 clones listed, 70% to 85% were seen once. The sequencing here drew on peripheral blood, taken from a patient treated with radiotherapy plus ipilimumab. The TCR sequence derives from a human donor with non-small cell lung cancer who had a partial response to radiotherapy plus ipilimumab.

CDR3 sequence reads: CASSDRTGGNSPLHF. The CDR3, as DNA: TGTGCCAGCAGTGACCGGACAGGGGGGAATTCACCCCTCCACTTT. The chain links TRBV27 to TRBJ1-6, with 10 positions matching TRBD1. Germline CDR1 MNHEY, CDR2 SMNVEV (reference sequence). With 5 bases clipped from V and 7 bases from J, the junction kept 5 bases outside the gene matches. The CDR3 loop spans 15 amino acids.